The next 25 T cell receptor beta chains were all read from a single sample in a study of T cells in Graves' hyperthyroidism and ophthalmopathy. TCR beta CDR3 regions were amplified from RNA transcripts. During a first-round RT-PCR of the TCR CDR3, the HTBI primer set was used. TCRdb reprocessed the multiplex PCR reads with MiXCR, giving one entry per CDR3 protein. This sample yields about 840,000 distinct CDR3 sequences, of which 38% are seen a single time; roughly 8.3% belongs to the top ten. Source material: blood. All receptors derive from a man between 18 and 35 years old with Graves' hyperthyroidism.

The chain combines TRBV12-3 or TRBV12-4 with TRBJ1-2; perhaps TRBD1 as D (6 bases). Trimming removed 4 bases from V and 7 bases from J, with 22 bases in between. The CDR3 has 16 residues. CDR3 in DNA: TGTGCCAGCAGTTACTCGGCCTTATCAGGGGCCTCTGGCTACACCTTC. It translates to CASSYSALSGASGYTF.

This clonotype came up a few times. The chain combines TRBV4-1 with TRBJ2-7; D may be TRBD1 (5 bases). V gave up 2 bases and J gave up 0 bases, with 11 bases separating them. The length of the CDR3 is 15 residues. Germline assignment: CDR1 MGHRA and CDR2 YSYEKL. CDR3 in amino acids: CASSQPDIPSYEQYF. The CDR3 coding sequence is TGCGCCAGCAGCCAACCGGACATCCCCTCCTACGAGCAGTACTTC.

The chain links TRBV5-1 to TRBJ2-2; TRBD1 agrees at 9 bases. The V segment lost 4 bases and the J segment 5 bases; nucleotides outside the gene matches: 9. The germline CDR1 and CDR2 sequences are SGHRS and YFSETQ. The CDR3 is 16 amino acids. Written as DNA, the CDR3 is TGCGCCAGCAGCCCTGCCGGGACAGGGAGAACCGGGGAGCTGTTTTTT. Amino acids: CASSPAGTGRTGELFF.

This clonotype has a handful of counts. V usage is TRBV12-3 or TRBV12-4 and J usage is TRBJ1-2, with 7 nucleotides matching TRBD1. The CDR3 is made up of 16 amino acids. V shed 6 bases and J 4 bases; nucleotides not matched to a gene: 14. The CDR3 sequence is CASSRLDRDFAYGYTF. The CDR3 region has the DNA TGTGCCAGCAGCCGACTCGACAGGGACTTTGCCTATGGCTACACCTTC.

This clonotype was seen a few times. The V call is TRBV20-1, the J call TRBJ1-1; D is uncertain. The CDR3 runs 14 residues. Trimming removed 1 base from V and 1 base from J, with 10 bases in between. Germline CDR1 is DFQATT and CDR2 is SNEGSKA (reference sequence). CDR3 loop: CSARGARGNTEAFF. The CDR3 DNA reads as TGCAGTGCTAGAGGGGCCCGGGGGAACACTGAAGCTTTCTTT.

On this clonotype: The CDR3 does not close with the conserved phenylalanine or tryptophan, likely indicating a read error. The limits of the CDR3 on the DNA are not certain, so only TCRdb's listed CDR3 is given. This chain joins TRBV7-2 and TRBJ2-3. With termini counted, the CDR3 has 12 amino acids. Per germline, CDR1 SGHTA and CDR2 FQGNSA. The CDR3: CASSLHLNTEAA.

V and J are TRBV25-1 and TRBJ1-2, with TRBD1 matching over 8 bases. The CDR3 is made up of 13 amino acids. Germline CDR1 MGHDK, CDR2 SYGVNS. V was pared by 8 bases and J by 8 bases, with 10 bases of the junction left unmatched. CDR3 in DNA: TGTGCCAGCTTAGGGCCACAGGGGGACGGCTACACCTTC. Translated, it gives CASLGPQGDGYTF.

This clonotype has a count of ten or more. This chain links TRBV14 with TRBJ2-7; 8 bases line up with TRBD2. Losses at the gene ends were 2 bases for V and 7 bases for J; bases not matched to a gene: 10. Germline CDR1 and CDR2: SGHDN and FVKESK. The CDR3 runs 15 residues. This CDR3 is CASSQRVAGLREQYF. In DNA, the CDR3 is TGTGCCAGCAGCCAACGGGTAGCGGGACTTAGGGAGCAGTACTTC.

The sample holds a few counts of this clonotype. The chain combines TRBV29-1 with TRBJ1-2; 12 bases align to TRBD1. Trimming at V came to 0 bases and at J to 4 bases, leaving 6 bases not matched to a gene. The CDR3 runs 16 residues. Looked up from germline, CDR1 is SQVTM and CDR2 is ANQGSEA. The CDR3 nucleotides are TGCAGCGTTGAAGAGGGACAGGGGGCCGAAGGCTATGGCTACACCTTC. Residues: CSVEEGQGAEGYGYTF.

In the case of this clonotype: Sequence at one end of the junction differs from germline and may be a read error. CDR3 nucleotide sequence: TGCAGCGTTGCAGTTAGCGAGAACACCGGGGAGCTGTCTTGG. Encoded protein: CSVAVSENTGELSW. The rearrangement links TRBV29-1 to TRBJ2-2, with a possible D match to TRBD2 (5 bases). The CDR3 is 14 amino acids. Per the germline V gene, CDR1 is SQVTM and CDR2 is ANQGSEA.

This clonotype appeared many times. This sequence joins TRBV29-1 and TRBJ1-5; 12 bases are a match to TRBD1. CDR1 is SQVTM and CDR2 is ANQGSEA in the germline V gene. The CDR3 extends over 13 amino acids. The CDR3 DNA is TGCAGTGCGGGACAGGGGGCTAATCAGCCCCAGCATTTT. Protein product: CSAGQGANQPQHF.

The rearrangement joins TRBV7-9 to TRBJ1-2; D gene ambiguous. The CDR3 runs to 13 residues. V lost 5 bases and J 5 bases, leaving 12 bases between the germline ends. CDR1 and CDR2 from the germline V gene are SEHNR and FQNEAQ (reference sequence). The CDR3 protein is CASSPGIAYGYTF. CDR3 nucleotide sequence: TGTGCCAGCAGCCCGGGAATCGCGTATGGCTACACCTTC.

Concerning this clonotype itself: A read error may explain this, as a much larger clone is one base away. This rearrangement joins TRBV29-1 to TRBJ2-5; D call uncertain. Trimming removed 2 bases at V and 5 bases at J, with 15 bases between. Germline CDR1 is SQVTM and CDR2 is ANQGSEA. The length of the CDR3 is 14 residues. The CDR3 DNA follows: TGCAGCGTTGAATGGGAACGCGTCCGGGAGACCCAGTACTTC. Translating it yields CSVEWERVRETQYF. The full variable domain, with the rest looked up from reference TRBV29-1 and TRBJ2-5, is SAVISQKPSRDICQRGTSLTIQCQVDSQVTMMFWYRQQPGQSLTLIATANQGSEATYESGFVIDKFPISRPNLTFSTLTVSNMSPEDSSIYLCSVEWERVRETQYFGPGTRLLVL.

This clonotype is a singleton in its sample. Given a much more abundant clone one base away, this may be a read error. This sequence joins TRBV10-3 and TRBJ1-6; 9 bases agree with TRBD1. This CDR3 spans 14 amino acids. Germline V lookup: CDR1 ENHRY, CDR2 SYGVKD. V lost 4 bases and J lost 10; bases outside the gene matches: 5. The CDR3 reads CAISGGQGASPLHF. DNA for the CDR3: TGTGCCATCAGTGGGGGACAGGGTGCCTCACCCCTCCACTTT.

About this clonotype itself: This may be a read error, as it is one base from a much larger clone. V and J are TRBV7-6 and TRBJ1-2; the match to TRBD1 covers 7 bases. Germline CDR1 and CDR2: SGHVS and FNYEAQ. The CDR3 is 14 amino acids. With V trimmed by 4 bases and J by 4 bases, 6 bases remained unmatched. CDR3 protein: CASSSPGQPYGYTF. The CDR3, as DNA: TGTGCCAGCAGCTCACCGGGACAGCCCTATGGCTACACCTTC.

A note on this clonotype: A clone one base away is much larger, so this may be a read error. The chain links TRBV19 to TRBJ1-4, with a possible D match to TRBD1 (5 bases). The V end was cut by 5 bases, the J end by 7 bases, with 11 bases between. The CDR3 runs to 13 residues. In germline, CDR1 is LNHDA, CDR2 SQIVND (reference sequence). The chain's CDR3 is CASSLQGLEKLFF. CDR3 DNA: TGTGCCAGTAGTCTCCAGGGACTTGAAAAACTGTTTTTT.

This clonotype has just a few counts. Written as DNA, the CDR3 is TGCAGTGCTAGATTGGCCGGTGGGTCGGAGAACACTGAAGCTTTCTTT. Translating gives CSARLAGGSENTEAFF. The V and J genes are TRBV20-1 and TRBJ1-1; D gene ambiguous. The CDR3 is 16 amino acids. The V end was cut by 2 bases, the J end by 1 base, with 17 bases between. Germline V gene data show CDR1 as DFQATT and CDR2 as SNEGSKA (reference sequence).

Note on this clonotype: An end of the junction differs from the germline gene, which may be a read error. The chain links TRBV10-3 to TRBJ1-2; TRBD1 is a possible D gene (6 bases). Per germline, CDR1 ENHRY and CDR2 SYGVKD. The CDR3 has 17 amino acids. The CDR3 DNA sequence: TGTGCCAGCAGTTACGGGGTGTTGGACAGTCCCAACTATGGCTACACCTTC. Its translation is CASSYGVLDSPNYGYTF.

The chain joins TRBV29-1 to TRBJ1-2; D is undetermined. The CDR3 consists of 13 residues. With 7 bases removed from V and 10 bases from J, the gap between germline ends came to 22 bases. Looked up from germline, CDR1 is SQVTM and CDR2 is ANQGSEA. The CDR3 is CSAIPTGVLVYTF. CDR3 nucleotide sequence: TGCAGCGCTATCCCGACGGGAGTCCTTGTCTACACCTTC.

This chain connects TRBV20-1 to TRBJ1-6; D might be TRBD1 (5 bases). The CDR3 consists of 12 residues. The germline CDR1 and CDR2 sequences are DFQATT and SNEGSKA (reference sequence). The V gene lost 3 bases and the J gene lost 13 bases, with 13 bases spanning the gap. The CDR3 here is CSASQRGQPLHF. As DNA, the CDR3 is TGCAGTGCTAGCCAGCGGGGCCAGCCCCTCCACTTT.

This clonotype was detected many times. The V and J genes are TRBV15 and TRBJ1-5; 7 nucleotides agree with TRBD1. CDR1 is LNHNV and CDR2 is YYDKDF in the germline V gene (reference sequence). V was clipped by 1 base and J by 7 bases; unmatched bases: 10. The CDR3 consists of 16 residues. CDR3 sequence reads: CATSRALVRGTQPQHF. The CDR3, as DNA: TGTGCCACCAGCAGAGCACTGGTCAGGGGGACACAGCCCCAGCATTTT.

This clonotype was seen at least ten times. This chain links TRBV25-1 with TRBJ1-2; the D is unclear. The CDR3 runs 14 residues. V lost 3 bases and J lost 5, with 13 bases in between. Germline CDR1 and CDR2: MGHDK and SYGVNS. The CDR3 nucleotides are TGTGCCAGCAGTGACGGTTTTTTGGAGTATGGCTACACCTTC. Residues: CASSDGFLEYGYTF.

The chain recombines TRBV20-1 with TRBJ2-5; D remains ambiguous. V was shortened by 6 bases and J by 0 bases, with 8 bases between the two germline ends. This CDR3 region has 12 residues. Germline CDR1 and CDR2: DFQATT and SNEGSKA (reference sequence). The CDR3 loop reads CSAPQHQETQYF. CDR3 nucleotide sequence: TGCAGTGCCCCGCAGCACCAAGAGACCCAGTACTTC.

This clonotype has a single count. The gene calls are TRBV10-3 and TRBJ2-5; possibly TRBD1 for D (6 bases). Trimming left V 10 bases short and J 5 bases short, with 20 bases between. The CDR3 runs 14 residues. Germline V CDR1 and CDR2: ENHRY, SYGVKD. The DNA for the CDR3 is TGTGCCACCCAAGTGGGGGCTCAAAGGGAGACCCAGTACTTC. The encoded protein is CATQVGAQRETQYF.

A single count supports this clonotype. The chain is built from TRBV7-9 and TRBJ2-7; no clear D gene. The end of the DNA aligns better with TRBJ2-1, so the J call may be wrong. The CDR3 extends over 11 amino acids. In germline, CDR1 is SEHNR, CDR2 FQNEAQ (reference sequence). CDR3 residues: CASSRDGEQFF. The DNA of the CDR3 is TGTGCCAGCAGCCGAGACGGTGAGCAGTTCTTC.